Listed below are T cell receptor beta chains from one sample, sequenced in a study of T cells in Graves' hyperthyroidism and ophthalmopathy. TCRdb reprocessed the multiplex PCR reads with MiXCR, giving one entry per CDR3 protein. Of 250,000 to 400,000 distinct CDR3 sequences in the sample, roughly 13% were seen once. The sequenced material came from blood. The source of these receptors is a woman in her forties with Graves' ophthalmopathy. Both conserved end residues are part of each CDR3. The D gene is left open where the match is weak. Clone sizes are given selectively: once, few, many, or a class where the clone is expanded.

abundance | j_gene | d_gene | v_gene | CDR3nt | CDR3aa
many | TRBJ2-5 | . | TRBV28 | TGTGCCAGCAGTCGCCCATCAATGTACCAAGAGACCCAGTACTTC | CASSRPSMYQETQYF
many | TRBJ2-4 | . | TRBV28 | TGTGCCAGCAGTTTATGGGGTCAGGGTCAGGGCAAAAACATTCAGTACTTC | CASSLWGQGQGKNIQYF
. | TRBJ1-4 | . | TRBV7-2 | TGTGCCAGCGCGGGGGGGGGGGCCGGTGAAAAACTGTTTTTT | CASAGGGAGEKLFF
many | TRBJ1-2 | TRBD1 | TRBV27 | TGTGCCAGCAGTCCGGACAGGGGTGATGGCTACACCTTC | CASSPDRGDGYTF
many | TRBJ2-4 | TRBD1 | TRBV12-3/TRBV12-4 | TGTGCCAGCAGTTTCGGACGACAGGGGACCATAGCCAAAAACATTCAGTACTTC | CASSFGRQGTIAKNIQYF
few | TRBJ2-3 | . | TRBV27 | TGTGCCAGCAGTGTCGACCCCGATAGGGGTGCCGAGGGGGATACGCAGTATTTT | CASSVDPDRGAEGDTQYF
. | TRBJ2-5 | . | TRBV7-2 | TGTGCCAGCAGCCCCGTAGCCTCGAGGGAGACCCGGTACTTC | CASSPVASRETRYF
many | TRBJ1-5 | . | TRBV11-2 | TGTGCCAGCAGCTTAGAGGGGAGCAGCAATCAGCCCCAGCATTTT | CASSLEGSSNQPQHF
many | TRBJ2-1 | TRBD1 | TRBV11-2 | TGTGCCAGCAGCCCGAGTTGGACAGGGTCCTACAATGAGCAGTTCTTC | CASSPSWTGSYNEQFF
few | TRBJ1-2 | . | TRBV14 | TGTGCCAGCAGCCAATCTGGGGGCTATGGCTACACCTTC | CASSQSGGYGYTF
many | TRBJ1-1 | . | TRBV28 | TGTGCCAGCACCCCCAAGGGGGGTTGGGACTTCAACACTGAAGCTTTCTTT | CASTPKGGWDFNTEAFF
few | TRBJ2-1 | . | TRBV7-2 | TGTGCCAGCAGAAGACGTCCCCCGGGTGGTGAGCAGTTCTTC | CASRRRPPGGEQFF
many | TRBJ2-7 | . | TRBV5-5 | TGTGCCAGCAGCTCCCTGGCAGTGAGCGAGCAGTACTTC | CASSSLAVSEQYF
many | TRBJ2-7 | TRBD1 | TRBV28 | TGTGCCACCATACAGGGGCCTCCGGGCTACGAGCAGTACTTC | CATIQGPPGYEQYF
. | TRBJ2-1 | TRBD2 | TRBV7-9 | TGTGCCAGCAGCCCTTGGACTAGCGGAAGCTACAATGAGCAGTTCTTC | CASSPWTSGSYNEQFF
. | TRBJ2-1 | . | TRBV18 | TGTGCCAGCTCACCACAGAGGGTGAACAATGAGCAGTTCTTC | CASSPQRVNNEQFF
many | TRBJ2-5 | . | TRBV6-2/TRBV6-3 | TGTGCCAGCAGTGGCCCAGGGGAGCAAGAGACCCAGTACTTC | CASSGPGEQETQYF
many | TRBJ2-2 | . | TRBV7-9 | TGTGCCAGCAGCCCCAACGCCGGGACACTCTCCACCGGGGAGCTGTTTTTT | CASSPNAGTLSTGELFF
many | TRBJ2-2 | . | TRBV12-3/TRBV12-4 | TGTGCCAACCGCTTACAAGGTACAGCGAACACCGGGGAGCTGTTTTTT | CANRLQGTANTGELFF
many | TRBJ2-7 | . | TRBV6-1 | TGTGCCAGCAGTGGGCACCTCGTCGGGTTAAAGGGTTCCTACGAGCAGTACTTC | CASSGHLVGLKGSYEQYF
many | TRBJ1-6 | TRBD1 | TRBV15 | TGTGCCACCAGCGGGCCTTCTCGGAGGGGGCTGGGAAATTCACCCCTCCACTTT | CATSGPSRRGLGNSPLHF
many | TRBJ2-7 | . | TRBV2 | TGTGCCAGCAGTGGGACTTCCTACGAGCAGTACTTC | CASSGTSYEQYF
. | TRBJ2-7 | . | TRBV24-1 | TGTGCCACCAGTGATACTGGAGGTGGATCCTACGAGCAGTACTTC | CATSDTGGGSYEQYF
many | TRBJ1-5 | TRBD1 | TRBV28 | TGTGCCAGCACTACTTTTTGGGAGACAGGGGGAGATAGCAATCAGCCCCAGCATTTT | CASTTFWETGGDSNQPQHF
many | TRBJ2-7 | . | TRBV28 | TGTGCCAGCTCTTTACAGGGACGCAACGAGCAGTACTTC | CASSLQGRNEQYF
few | TRBJ2-1 | TRBD2 | TRBV5-4 | TGTGCCAGCAGCTCTCGGACTAGCGGAAGTTTTGAGCAGTTCTTC | CASSSRTSGSFEQFF
many | TRBJ1-2 | TRBD1 | TRBV7-9 | TGTGCCAGCAGCTTAGCAGGGACAGGGGATGGCTACACCTTC | CASSLAGTGDGYTF
few | TRBJ2-1 | . | TRBV5-1 | TGCGCCAGCAGCCCTGGGGGCAGCCACAATGAGCAGTTCTTC | CASSPGGSHNEQFF
many | TRBJ2-3 | . | TRBV27 | TGTGCCAGCAGTCCCAGGGGTTTTAGGCAGTATTTT | CASSPRGFRQYF
many | TRBJ1-1 | . | TRBV3-1 | TGTGCCAGCAGCCGCCTTGAAACTGAAGCTTTCTTT | CASSRLETEAFF
. | TRBJ2-5 | TRBD1 | TRBV14 | TGTGCCAGCAGCCAAGATGAGCAGGGGGCGAGGGGGTACCAAGAGACCCAGTACTTC | CASSQDEQGARGYQETQYF
many | TRBJ1-2 | . | TRBV7-2 | TGTGCCAGCAGCCCGGACGGGAACTATGGCTACACCTTC | CASSPDGNYGYTF
once | TRBJ1-3 | TRBD1 | TRBV7-9 | TGTGCCAGCAGCGAGGGGACAGCTGCTGGAAACACCATATATTTT | CASSEGTAAGNTIYF
few | TRBJ2-3 | TRBD2 | TRBV20-1 | TGCAGTGCTAGCCCAGCGGGGGGCACAGATACGCAGTATTTT | CSASPAGGTDTQYF
many | TRBJ1-5 | . | TRBV18 | TGTGCCAGCTCACCAGGGGGGCCGAGCAATCAGCCCCAGCATTTT | CASSPGGPSNQPQHF
many | TRBJ2-1 | . | TRBV20-1 | TGCAGTGCAATCCCCCCCAGGGGTAATAACAATGAGCAGTTCTTC | CSAIPPRGNNNEQFF
many | TRBJ1-1 | . | TRBV6-7 | TGTGCCAGCAGTTTCCCCGGCGATACCGTGAACACTGAAGCTTTCTTT | CASSFPGDTVNTEAFF
many | TRBJ1-1 | . | TRBV7-8 | TGTGCCAGCACTCTAAGTGGGACACGTCCCATGGACACTGAAGCTTTCTTT | CASTLSGTRPMDTEAFF
many | TRBJ1-1 | . | TRBV5-1 | TGCGCCAGCAGCCCAACCCCGGTTGGTGAAGCTTTCTTT | CASSPTPVGEAFF
. | TRBJ2-3 | . | TRBV20-1 | TGCAGTGCTAGAGGTTGGGGTAGCGGCAAAGATACGCAGTATTTT | CSARGWGSGKDTQYF
many | TRBJ1-1 | TRBD1 | TRBV19 | TGTGCCAGTAGTATAGCTGCGGCAGGGGGTGAAGCTTTCTTT | CASSIAAAGGEAFF